Described below is a single T cell receptor beta chain sequence and its context. As yet, its antigen is unknown. With 8 bases removed from V and 6 bases from J, the gap between germline ends came to 16 bases. Germline V CDR1 and CDR2: LNHDA, SQIVND (reference sequence). The CDR3 is 13 amino acids. The data derive from a study of cytomegalovirus exposure and HLA in healthy donors. General study points: Later work showed greater clonal expansion in HLA-associated TCR beta chains than in equally common others. The listing of 150 to 200 TCR beta chains classed them as cytomegalovirus-associated.

The PCR made use of 60 Vbeta and 13 Jbeta primers. This table comes from immunoSEQ multiplex PCR, and its TCRdb copy is limited to in-frame clones, with some not included. The table shows 150,000 to 200,000 clones, with under 85% occurring only once. The TCR originated in a man aged 18 to 29 in good health and CMV-seronegative. The sequenced sample consisted of PBMCs. This chain connects TRBV19 to TRBJ1-1, with D possibly being TRBD1 (6 bases). DNA for the CDR3: TGTGCCAGTTGGCCACAGGGTAGTTCTGAAGCTTTCTTT. It encodes CASWPQGSSEAFF.